A single sample gave rise to the 15 T cell receptor beta chains below, sequenced in a study of T-cell reconstitution after alpha-beta-depleted transplantation in children. Construction of the TCRbeta library involved unique molecular identifiers. TCRdb recomputed calls from the PCR reads with MiXCR, one row per CDR3 protein. The table records 240,000 or so distinct CDR3 sequences, around 7.8% of them present only once. This material consisted of PBMCs, mostly from graft donor cells, taken 180 days after TCRalphabeta/CD19-depleted stem cell transplant. The origin of the receptors is a male patient between 5 and 17 years old who had a stem cell transplant for acute lymphoblastic leukemia, so the T cells may come from the graft donor.

This clonotype came up many times. This rearrangement joins TRBV7-6 to TRBJ1-1; the match to TRBD1 covers 8 bases. The CDR3 extends over 17 amino acids. Germline V gene data show CDR1 as SGHVS and CDR2 as FNYEAQ. Trimming at V came to 5 bases and at J to 0 bases, leaving 11 bases not matched to a gene. The CDR3 here is CASSLAGGRRLNTEAFF. The DNA for the CDR3 is TGTGCCAGCAGCCTCGCAGGGGGCCGACGATTGAACACTGAAGCTTTCTTT.

There are many counts of this clonotype. V usage is TRBV7-3 and J usage is TRBJ2-6, with D tentatively TRBD2 (5 bases). The CDR3 runs 17 residues. V was clipped by 5 bases and J by 2 bases, with 16 bases between them. CDR1 is SGHTA, CDR2 FQGTGA, per germline. CDR3 nucleotides: TGTGCCAGCAGCCTTCGGGCTAGCCTAACTGGGGCCAACGTCCTGACTTTC. It encodes CASSLRASLTGANVLTF.

This clonotype was counted at least ten times. CDR3 DNA sequence: TGTGCCAGCAGTTACTCGGCAGGGGCTGGCACAGATACGCAGTATTTT. Residues: CASSYSAGAGTDTQYF. The chain recombines TRBV6-5 with TRBJ2-3, with D possibly matching TRBD1 (6 bases). CDR3 length: 16 amino acids. V dropped 0 bases and J dropped 1 base, with 11 bases sitting between them. The V gene's germline CDR1 is MNHEY and CDR2 SVGAGI.

This clonotype was counted at least ten times. V usage is TRBV12-3 or TRBV12-4 and J usage is TRBJ2-5; possibly TRBD1 for D (5 bases). V lost 3 bases to trimming and J lost 2 bases, with 10 bases between them. The CDR3 sequence is 14 residues long. DNA of the CDR3: TGTGCCAGCAGTTTTACAGGTCCTCAAGAGACCCAGTACTTC. Translation gives CASSFTGPQETQYF.

In its sample, this clonotype was seen many times. One end of the junction is discordant with germline, which a read error may explain. The CDR3 DNA is TGTGCCAGCAGCCGGGTGGACTTT. Protein: CASSRVDF. V gene TRBV7-9 combines with J gene TRBJ1-1, with no clear D. Germline CDR1 is SEHNR and CDR2 is FQNEAQ (reference sequence). The CDR3 covers 8 residues.

This clonotype was picked up a small number of times. J is TRBJ1-2 and V is TRBV3-1; 7 bases are a match to TRBD1. This CDR3 spans 14 amino acids. Unmatched junction bases numbered 7, after V lost 4 bases and J lost 5 bases. Germline V gives CDR1 LGHDT, CDR2 YNNKEL (reference sequence). The CDR3 DNA is TGTGCCAGCAGCCCCGGCAGGGGGGCATATGGCTACACCTTC. It is translated as CASSPGRGAYGYTF. The complete variable domain, with remaining parts taken from reference TRBV3-1 and TRBJ1-2, reads DTAVSQTPKYLVTQMGNDKSIKCEQNLGHDTMYWYKQDSKKFLKIMFSYNNKELIINETVPNRFSPKSPDKAHLNLHINSLELGDSAVYFCASSPGRGAYGYTFGSGTRLTVV.

This clonotype was counted at least ten times. This chain connects TRBV4-3 to TRBJ1-5, with D hard to call. CDR1 and CDR2 from the germline V gene are LGHNA and YSLEER. Trimming left V 4 bases short and J 3 bases short, with 7 bases between. This CDR3 region has 13 residues. The CDR3: CASSLAPNQPQHF. The DNA for the CDR3 is TGCGCCAGCAGCCTCGCCCCCAATCAGCCCCAGCATTTT.

Ten or more counts support this clonotype. The V gene is TRBV10-3, the J gene TRBJ1-4; 9 bases fit TRBD1. The CDR3 has 14 residues. Germline V lookup: CDR1 ENHRY, CDR2 SYGVKD. Unmatched junction bases numbered 6, after V lost 5 bases and J lost 8 bases. CDR3 nucleotides: TGTGCCATCAGTCCGGGACAGGGTGGGGAAAAACTGTTTTTT. Residues: CAISPGQGGEKLFF.

This clonotype was seen many times. The V and J genes are TRBV27 and TRBJ1-1; 10 bases are shared with TRBD1. V lost 4 bases, J lost 1 base, and 9 bases stayed unmatched. The CDR3 covers 17 residues. The germline gives CDR1 MNHEY, CDR2 SMNVEV (reference sequence). The chain's CDR3 is CASSSLRQGARNTEAFF. The CDR3 DNA is TGTGCCAGCAGTTCCCTCAGACAGGGGGCAAGGAACACTGAAGCTTTCTTT.

The sample holds many counts of this clonotype. The V call is TRBV7-3, the J call TRBJ1-1; D is ambiguous. Germline V lookup: CDR1 SGHTA, CDR2 FQGTGA. V dropped 0 bases and J dropped 5 bases, with 7 bases sitting between them. The CDR3 length is 13 residues. The CDR3 loop is CASSLTGWTEAFF. Written as DNA, the CDR3 is TGTGCCAGCAGCTTAACCGGGTGGACTGAAGCTTTCTTT.

This clonotype occurred many times. The chain combines TRBV15 with TRBJ2-6; D uncertain. The CDR3 length is 14 residues. Germline CDR1 and CDR2: LNHNV and YYDKDF (reference sequence). V was trimmed by 0 bases and J by 2 bases, leaving 2 bases between them. The CDR3 loop reads CATSREAGANVLTF. CDR3 coding DNA: TGTGCCACCAGCAGAGAAGCTGGGGCCAACGTCCTGACTTTC.

Regarding this clonotype: This may be a read error: a much more frequent sequence differs by one nucleotide. The chain's CDR3 is CTSSFGTYPGQGNYGYTF. The CDR3 DNA follows: TGTACCAGCAGTTTTGGGACATACCCGGGACAGGGGAACTATGGCTACACCTTC. This sequence joins TRBV2 and TRBJ1-2; 10 bases line up with TRBD1. Germline lookup yields CDR1 SNHLY and CDR2 FYNNEI. CDR3 size: 18 residues.

This clonotype was seen ten or more times. The chain couples TRBV18 to TRBJ2-6; D is possibly TRBD1 (5 bases). This CDR3 comprises 18 residues. The germline CDR1 and CDR2 sequences are KGHSH and LQKENI. The V gene lost 3 bases and the J gene lost 0 bases, with 15 bases spanning the gap. The CDR3 here is CASSPLTVLVSGANVLTF. DNA for the CDR3: TGTGCCAGCTCACCCTTGACAGTCCTTGTCTCTGGGGCCAACGTCCTGACTTTC.

This clonotype came up many times. This chain connects TRBV5-4 to TRBJ2-1; TRBD2 agrees at 9 bases. V shed 0 bases, J shed 6 bases, and the junction held 7 bases outside the gene matches. Germline-derived CDR1 and CDR2 are SGHNT and YYREEE (reference sequence). The CDR3 consists of 16 residues. The CDR3 reads CASSLGTSVGGNEQFF. The CDR3 DNA follows: TGTGCCAGCAGCTTGGGGACTAGCGTCGGGGGCAATGAGCAGTTCTTC.

This clonotype was seen repeatedly, ten times or more. The J gene is TRBJ2-1, the V gene TRBV10-3; TRBD2 matches at 9 bases. This CDR3 has 15 residues. Germline V gene sequence: CDR1 ENHRY, CDR2 SYGVKD. The trim removed 2 bases at V and 7 bases at J, leaving 6 bases unmatched. The CDR3 is CAISEHSGSKNEQFF. CDR3 nucleotides: TGTGCCATCAGTGAGCATAGCGGGAGTAAGAATGAGCAGTTCTTC.